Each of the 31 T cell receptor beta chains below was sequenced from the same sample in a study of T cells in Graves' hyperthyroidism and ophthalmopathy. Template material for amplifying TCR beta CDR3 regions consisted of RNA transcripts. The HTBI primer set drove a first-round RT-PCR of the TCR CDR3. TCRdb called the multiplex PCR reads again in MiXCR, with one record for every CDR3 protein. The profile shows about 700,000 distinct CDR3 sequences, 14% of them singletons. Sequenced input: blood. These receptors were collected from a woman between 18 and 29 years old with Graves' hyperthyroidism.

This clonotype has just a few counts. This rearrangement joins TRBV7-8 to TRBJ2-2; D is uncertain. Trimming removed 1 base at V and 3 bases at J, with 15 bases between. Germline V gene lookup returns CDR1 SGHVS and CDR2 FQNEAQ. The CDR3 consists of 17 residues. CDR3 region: CASSLDSRTEHTGELFF. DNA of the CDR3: TGTGCCAGCAGCTTAGATAGCCGGACGGAGCACACCGGGGAGCTGTTTTTT.

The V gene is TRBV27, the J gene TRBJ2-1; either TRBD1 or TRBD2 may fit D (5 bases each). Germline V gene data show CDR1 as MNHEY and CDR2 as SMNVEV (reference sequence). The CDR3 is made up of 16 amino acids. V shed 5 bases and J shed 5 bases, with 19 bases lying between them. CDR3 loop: CASSPPRGWHDNEQFF. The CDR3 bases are TGTGCCAGCAGTCCACCGAGGGGTTGGCATGACAATGAGCAGTTCTTC.

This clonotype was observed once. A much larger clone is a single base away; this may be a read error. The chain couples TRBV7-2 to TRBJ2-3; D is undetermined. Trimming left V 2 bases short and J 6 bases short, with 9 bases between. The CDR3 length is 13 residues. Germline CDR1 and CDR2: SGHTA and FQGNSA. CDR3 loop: CASSLNSVDTQYF. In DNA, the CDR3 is TGTGCCAGCAGCTTAAATTCTGTCGATACGCAGTATTTT.

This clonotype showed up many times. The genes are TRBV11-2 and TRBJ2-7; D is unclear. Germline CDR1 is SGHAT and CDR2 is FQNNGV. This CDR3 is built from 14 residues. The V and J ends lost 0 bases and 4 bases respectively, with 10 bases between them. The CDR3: CASSLEPIAYEQYF. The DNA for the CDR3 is TGTGCCAGCAGCTTAGAGCCTATTGCGTACGAGCAGTACTTC. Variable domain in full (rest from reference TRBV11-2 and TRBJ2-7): EAGVAQSPRYKIIEKRQSVAFWCNPISGHATLYWYQQILGQGPKLLIQFQNNGVVDDSQLPKDRFSAERLKGVDSTLKIQPAKLEDSAVYLCASSLEPIAYEQYFGPGTRLTVT.

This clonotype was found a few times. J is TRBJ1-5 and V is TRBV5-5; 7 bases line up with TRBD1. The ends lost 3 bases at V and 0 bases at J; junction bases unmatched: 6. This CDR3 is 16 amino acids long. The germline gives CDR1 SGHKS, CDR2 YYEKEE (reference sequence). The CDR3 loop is CASSSGTAVSNQPQHF. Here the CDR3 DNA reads TGTGCCAGCAGCTCTGGGACAGCCGTTAGCAATCAGCCCCAGCATTTT. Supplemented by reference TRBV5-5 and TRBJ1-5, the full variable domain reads DAGVTQSPTHLIKTRGQQVTLRCSPISGHKSVSWYQQVLGQGPQFIFQYYEKEERGRGNFPDRFSARQFPNYSSELNVNALLLGDSALYLCASSSGTAVSNQPQHFGDGTRLSIL.

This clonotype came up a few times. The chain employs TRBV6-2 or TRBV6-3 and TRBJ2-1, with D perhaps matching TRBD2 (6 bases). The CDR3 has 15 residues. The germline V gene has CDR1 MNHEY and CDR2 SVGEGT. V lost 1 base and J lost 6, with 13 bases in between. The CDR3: CASSYWRDALNEQFF. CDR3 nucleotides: TGTGCCAGCAGTTACTGGCGGGACGCCCTCAATGAGCAGTTCTTC.

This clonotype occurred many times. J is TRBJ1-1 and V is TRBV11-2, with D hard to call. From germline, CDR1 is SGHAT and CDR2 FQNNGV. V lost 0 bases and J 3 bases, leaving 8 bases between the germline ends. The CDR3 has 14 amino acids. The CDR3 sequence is CASSLDTDYTEAFF. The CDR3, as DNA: TGTGCCAGCAGCTTAGACACAGACTACACTGAAGCTTTCTTT.

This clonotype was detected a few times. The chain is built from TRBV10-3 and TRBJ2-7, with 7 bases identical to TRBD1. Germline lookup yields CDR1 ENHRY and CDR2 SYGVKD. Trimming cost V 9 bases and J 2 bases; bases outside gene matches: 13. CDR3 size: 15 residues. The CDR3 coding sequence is TGTGCCATTCTTGGCTCAGGGGGTCTCCCCTACGAGCAGTACTTC. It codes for CAILGSGGLPYEQYF.

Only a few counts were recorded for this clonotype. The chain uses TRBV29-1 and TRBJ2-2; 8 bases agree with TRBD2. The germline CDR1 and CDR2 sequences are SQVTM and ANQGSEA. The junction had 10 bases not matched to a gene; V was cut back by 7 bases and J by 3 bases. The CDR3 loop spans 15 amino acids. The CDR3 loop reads CSAGYGTSDTGELFF. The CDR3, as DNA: TGCAGCGCCGGGTACGGGACTAGTGACACCGGGGAGCTGTTTTTT.

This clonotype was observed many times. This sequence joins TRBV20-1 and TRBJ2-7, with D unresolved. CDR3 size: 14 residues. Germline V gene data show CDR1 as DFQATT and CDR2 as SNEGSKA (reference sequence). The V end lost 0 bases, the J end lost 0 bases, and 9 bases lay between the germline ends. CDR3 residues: CSARDQASSYEQYF. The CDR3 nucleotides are TGCAGTGCTAGAGATCAGGCTAGCTCCTACGAGCAGTACTTC.

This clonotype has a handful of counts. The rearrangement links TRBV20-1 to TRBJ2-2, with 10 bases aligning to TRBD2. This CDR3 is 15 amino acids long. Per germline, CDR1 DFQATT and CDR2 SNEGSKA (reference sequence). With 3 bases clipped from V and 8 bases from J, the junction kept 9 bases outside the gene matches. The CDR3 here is CSARRLAGVPGELFF. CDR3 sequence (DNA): TGCAGTGCTAGGCGGCTAGCGGGAGTTCCAGGGGAGCTGTTTTTT.

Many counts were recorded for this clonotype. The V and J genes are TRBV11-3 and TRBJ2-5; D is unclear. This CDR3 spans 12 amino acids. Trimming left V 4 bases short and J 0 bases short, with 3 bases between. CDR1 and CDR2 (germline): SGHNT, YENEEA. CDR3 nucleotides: TGTGCCAGCAGCTCCCACCAAGAGACCCAGTACTTC. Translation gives CASSSHQETQYF.

The CDR3: CASSPLNAGQYF. The DNA for the CDR3 is TGTGCCAGCTCACCACTGAACGCGGGGCAGTACTTC. This chain uses TRBV18 with TRBJ2-7; weak D call: TRBD2 (5 bases). V dropped 1 base and J dropped 9 bases, with 10 bases sitting between them. The CDR3 spans 12 residues. Germline CDR1 reads KGHSH; CDR2 reads LQKENI.

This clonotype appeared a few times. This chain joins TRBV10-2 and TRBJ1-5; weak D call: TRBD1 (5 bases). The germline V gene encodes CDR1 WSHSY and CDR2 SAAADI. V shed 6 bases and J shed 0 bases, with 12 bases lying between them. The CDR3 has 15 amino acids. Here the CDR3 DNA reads TGCGCCAGCAGAGTGGGGGGAACTAGCAATCAGCCCCAGCATTTT. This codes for CASRVGGTSNQPQHF.

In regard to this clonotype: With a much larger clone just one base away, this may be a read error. The CDR3 reads CASGPTGGHQPQHF. For the CDR3, the DNA is TGTGCCAGCGGACCGACAGGGGGGCATCAGCCCCAGCATTTT. This chain joins TRBV27 and TRBJ1-5; 9 positions agree with TRBD1. After removal of 8 bases from V and 5 bases from J, the junction contained 7 bases not matched to a gene. The CDR3 is 14 residues long. In germline, CDR1 is MNHEY, CDR2 SMNVEV (reference sequence).

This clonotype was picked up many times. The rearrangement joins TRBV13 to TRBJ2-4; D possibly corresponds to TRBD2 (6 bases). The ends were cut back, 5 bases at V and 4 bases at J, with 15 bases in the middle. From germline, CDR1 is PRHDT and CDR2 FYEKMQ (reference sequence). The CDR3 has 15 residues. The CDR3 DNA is TGTGCCAGCAGCCCCACGGAAGGAGGGAAAAACATTCAGTACTTC. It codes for CASSPTEGGKNIQYF.

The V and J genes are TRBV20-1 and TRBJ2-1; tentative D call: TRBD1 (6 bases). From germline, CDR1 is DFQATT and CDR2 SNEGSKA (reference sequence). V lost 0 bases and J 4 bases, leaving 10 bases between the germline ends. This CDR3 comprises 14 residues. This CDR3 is CSARDPGTYNEQFF. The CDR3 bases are TGCAGTGCTAGAGACCCCGGGACATACAATGAGCAGTTCTTC.

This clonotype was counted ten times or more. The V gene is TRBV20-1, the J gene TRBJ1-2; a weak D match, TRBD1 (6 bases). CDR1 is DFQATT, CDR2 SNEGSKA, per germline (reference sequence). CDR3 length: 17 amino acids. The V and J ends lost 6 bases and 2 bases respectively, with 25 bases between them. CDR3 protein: CSAKGVGDLKVNYGYTF. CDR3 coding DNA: TGCAGTGCCAAGGGGGTAGGGGATCTAAAGGTGAACTATGGCTACACCTTC.

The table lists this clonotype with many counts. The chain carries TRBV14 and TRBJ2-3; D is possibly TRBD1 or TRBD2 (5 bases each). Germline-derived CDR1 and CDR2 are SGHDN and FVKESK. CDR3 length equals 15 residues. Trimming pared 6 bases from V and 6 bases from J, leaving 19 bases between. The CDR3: CASRGDRLIADTQYF. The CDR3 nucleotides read TGTGCCAGCAGGGGGGACCGCTTGATTGCTGATACGCAGTATTTT. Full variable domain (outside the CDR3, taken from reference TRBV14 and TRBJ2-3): EAGVTQFPSHSVIEKGQTVTLRCDPISGHDNLYWYRRVMGKEIKFLLHFVKESKQDESGMPNNRFLAERTGGTYSTLKVQPAELEDSGVYFCASRGDRLIADTQYFGPGTRLTVL.

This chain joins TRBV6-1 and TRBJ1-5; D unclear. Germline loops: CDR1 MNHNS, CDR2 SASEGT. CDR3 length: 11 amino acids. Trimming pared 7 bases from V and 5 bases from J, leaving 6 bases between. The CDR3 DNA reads TGTGCCAGCAAGGTGGATCAGCCCCAGCATTTT. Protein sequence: CASKVDQPQHF.

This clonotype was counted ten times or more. The CDR3 bases are TGCAGTGCTACCTCCGGGACAGGGGGCGGGGATGAGCAGTTCTTC. It codes for CSATSGTGGGDEQFF. The chain links TRBV20-1 to TRBJ2-1, with 12 bases aligning to TRBD1. The CDR3 runs to 15 residues. CDR1 is DFQATT, CDR2 SNEGSKA, per germline (reference sequence). The V gene end was trimmed by 4 bases and the J gene end by 8 bases; junction bases not matched to a gene: 9.

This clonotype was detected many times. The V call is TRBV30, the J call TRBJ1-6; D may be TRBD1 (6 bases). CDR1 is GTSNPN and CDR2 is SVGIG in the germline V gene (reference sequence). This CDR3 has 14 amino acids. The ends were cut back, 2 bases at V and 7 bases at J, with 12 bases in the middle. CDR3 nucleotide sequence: TGTGCCTGGAGTCAATATGGGGGCAATTCACCCCTCCACTTT. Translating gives CAWSQYGGNSPLHF.

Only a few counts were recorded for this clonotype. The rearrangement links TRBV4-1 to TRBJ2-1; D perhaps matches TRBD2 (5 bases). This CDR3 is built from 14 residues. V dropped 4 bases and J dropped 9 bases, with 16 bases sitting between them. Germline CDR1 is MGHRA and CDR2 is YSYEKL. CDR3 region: CASSPGRTNGEQFF. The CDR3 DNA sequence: TGCGCCAGCAGCCCGGGAAGGACGAACGGTGAGCAGTTCTTC.

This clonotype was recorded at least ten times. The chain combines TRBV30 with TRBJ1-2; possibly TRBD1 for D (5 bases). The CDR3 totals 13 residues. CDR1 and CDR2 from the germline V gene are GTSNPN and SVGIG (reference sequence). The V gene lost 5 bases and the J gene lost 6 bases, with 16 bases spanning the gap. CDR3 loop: CAWLAGIGHGYTF. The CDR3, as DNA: TGTGCCTGGTTAGCAGGGATAGGACATGGCTACACCTTC.

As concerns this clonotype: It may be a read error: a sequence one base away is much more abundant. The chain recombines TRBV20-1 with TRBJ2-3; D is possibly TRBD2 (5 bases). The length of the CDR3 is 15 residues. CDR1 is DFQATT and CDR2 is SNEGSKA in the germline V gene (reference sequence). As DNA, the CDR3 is TGCAGTGCTAGAGATAGTGAGGGATACACAGATACGCGGTATTTT. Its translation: CSARDSEGYTDTRYF.

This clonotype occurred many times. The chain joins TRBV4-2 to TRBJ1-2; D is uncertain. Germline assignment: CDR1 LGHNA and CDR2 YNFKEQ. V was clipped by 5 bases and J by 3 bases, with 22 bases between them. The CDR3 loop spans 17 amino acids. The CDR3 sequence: CASSSQRVLAAHYGYTF. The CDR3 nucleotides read TGTGCCAGCAGCTCGCAGCGGGTCCTAGCTGCCCACTATGGCTACACCTTC.

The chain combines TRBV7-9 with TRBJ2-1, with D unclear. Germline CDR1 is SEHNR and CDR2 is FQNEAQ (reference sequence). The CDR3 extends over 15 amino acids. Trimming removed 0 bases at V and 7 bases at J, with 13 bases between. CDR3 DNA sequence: TGTGCCAGCAGCTTAGCAAGGCCCTTTCCGAATGAGCAGTTCTTC. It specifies CASSLARPFPNEQFF.

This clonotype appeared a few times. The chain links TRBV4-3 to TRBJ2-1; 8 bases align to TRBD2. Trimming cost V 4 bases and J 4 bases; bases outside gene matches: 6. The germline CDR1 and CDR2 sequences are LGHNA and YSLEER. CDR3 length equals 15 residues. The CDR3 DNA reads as TGCGCCAGCAGCCGAAAAAGCGGGAGTTACAATGAGCAGTTCTTC. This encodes CASSRKSGSYNEQFF.

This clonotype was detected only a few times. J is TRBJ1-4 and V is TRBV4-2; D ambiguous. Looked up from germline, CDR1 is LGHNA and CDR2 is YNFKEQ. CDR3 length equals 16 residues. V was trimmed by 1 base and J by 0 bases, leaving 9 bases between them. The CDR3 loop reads CASSQGQVATNEKLFF. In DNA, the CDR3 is TGTGCCAGCAGCCAAGGTCAGGTGGCAACTAATGAAAAACTGTTTTTT.

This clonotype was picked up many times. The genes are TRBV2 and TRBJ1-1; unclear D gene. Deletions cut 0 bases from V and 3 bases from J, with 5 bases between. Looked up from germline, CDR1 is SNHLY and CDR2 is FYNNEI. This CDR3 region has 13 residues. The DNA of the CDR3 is TGTGCCAGCAGTGAAGCGCCGTACACTGAAGCTTTCTTT. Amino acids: CASSEAPYTEAFF.

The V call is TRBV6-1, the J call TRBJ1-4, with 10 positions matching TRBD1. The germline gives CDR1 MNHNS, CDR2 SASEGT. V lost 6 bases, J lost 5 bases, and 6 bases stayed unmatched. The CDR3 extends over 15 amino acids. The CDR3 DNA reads TGTGCCAGCAGGAGACTGGGACAGGGGAATGAAAAACTGTTTTTT. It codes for CASRRLGQGNEKLFF.